This entry describes one T cell receptor beta chain. No cognate antigen has been identified for it. Per-base qualities were not stored, and no clone one base away is much larger. Based on the germline V gene, the CDR1 and CDR2 sequences are LGHNA and YSLEER. Spanning cysteine to phenylalanine, the CDR3 consists of 14 amino acids. This entry keeps only the CDR3 DNA: 42 bases, framed from base 1. V loses 0 bases of germline sequence and J loses 8 bases, and the interval between the two ends is 12 bases. The data were taken from a study of blood T cell repertoires in COVID-19 (dated by TCRdb to 2018 to 2021). With respect to the entire study: Samples covering the acute and convalescent phases of COVID-19 were provided by collaborators in the United States, Italy and Spain. The prospective study material was composed of cDNA or gDNA derived from T cells, B-cell-depleted T cells, or PBMCs. The dataset comprised deeply sampled blood TCRbeta repertoires from subjects exposed to, actively infected with, or recovered from COVID-19. The repertoires were released in a freely available public database meant as a resource for research on the immune response to SARS-CoV-2. Samples came from the ongoing ImmuneRACE study (first 160 participants) plus 1,254 subjects from 6 global collaborators. A de-identified subject ID, COVID-19 status, age in years and sex were almost always included in the sample metadata. HLA class I and class II types, where available, came from metadata supplied by the sample provider rather than from assay-based typing.

The immunoSEQ Assay, a bias-controlled multiplex PCR, was used to amplify TCRbeta CDR3 regions from genomic DNA. The study's own analysis went as follows. The number of nucleated cells in each sample was estimated by amplification of reference gene primers within the assay. To quantify the absolute abundance of each unique TCRbeta CDR3 rearrangement, sequence reads were collapsed and filtered. For each sample, productive Simpson clonality was calculated by taking the square root of Simpson's diversity index across productive rearrangements. TCRdb took this table from immuneACCESS and kept in-frame rearrangements with V and J called. Such tables lack part of the clones; where checked against another copy, unresolved V genes explain under half of the gap, and the rest is unexplained. V and J calls and clone size come straight from that table; D and trimming were deduced from the DNA. This sample comprises about 38,000 clones, about 94% of them detected only once. The ten largest account for around 4% of the sample.

Each collaborating institution followed its own protocols to collect whole blood in K2EDTA tubes. For TCRbeta analysis, collaborator samples were shipped as frozen whole blood, as isolated PBMCs, or as DNA extracted from either sample type. Points the paper makes about the study in general: Clinical and demographic metadata were provided uncurated, with the amount varying by source and participant.

The V and J genes are TRBV4-3 and TRBJ2-3; the D gene is perhaps TRBD1, from 6 matching bases. The sequence was obtained from a human donor with active COVID-19. The donor label of this sample is uncertain. The sample comprised peripheral blood. The DNA sequence reads TGCGCCAGCAGCCAAGATTGGGACATCGGTACGCAGTATTTT. Translated, this gives CASSQDWDIGTQYF.